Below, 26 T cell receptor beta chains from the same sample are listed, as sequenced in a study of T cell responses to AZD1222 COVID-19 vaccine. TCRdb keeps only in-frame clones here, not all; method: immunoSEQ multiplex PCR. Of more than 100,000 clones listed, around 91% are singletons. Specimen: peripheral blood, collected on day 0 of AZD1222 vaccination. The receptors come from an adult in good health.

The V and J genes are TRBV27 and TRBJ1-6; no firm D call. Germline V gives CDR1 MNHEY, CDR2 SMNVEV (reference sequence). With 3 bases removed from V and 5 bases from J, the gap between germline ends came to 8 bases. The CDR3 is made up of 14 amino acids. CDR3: CASSLYGDNSPLHF. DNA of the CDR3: TGTGCCAGCAGTTTGTACGGAGATAATTCACCCCTCCACTTT.

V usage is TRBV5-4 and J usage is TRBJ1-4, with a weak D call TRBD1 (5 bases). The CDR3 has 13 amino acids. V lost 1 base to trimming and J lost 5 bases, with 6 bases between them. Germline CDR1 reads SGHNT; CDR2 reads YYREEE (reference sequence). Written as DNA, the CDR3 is TGTGCCAGCAGCTTGAGGGGAAATGAAAAACTGTTTTTT. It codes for CASSLRGNEKLFF.

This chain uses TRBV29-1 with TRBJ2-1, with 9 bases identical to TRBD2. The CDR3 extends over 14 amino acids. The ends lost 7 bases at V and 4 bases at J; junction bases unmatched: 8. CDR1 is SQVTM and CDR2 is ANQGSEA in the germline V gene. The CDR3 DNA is TGCAGCGCCCAAGGGACTAGCAGTTACAATGAGCAGTTCTTC. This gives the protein CSAQGTSSYNEQFF.

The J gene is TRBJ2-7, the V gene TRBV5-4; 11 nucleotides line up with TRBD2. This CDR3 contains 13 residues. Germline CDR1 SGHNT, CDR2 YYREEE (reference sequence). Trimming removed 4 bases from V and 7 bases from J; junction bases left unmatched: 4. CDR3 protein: CASSPGTSGEQYF. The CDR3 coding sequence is TGTGCCAGCAGCCCTGGGACTAGCGGAGAGCAGTACTTC.

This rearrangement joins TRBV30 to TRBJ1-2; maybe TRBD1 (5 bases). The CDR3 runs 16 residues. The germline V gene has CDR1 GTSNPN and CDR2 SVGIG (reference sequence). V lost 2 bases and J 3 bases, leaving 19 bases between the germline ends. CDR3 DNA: TGTGCCTGGAGTCCCCTCCAGGGTAGGAGGGACTATGGCTACACCTTC. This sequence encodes CAWSPLQGRRDYGYTF. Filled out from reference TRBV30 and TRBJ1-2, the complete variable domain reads SQTIHQWPATLVQPVGSPLSLECTVEGTSNPNLYWYRQAAGRGLQLLFYSVGIGQISSEVPQNLSASRPQDRQFILSSKKLLLSDSGFYLCAWSPLQGRRDYGYTFGSGTRLTVV.

CDR3 amino acids: CASITGTGSWQPQHF. The DNA for the CDR3 is TGTGCCAGTATCACCGGGACAGGGAGTTGGCAGCCCCAGCATTTT. The chain combines TRBV19 with TRBJ1-5, with 9 bases identical to TRBD1. Germline assignment: CDR1 LNHDA and CDR2 SQIVND (reference sequence). With 7 bases clipped from V and 7 bases from J, the junction kept 11 bases outside the gene matches. The length of the CDR3 is 15 residues.

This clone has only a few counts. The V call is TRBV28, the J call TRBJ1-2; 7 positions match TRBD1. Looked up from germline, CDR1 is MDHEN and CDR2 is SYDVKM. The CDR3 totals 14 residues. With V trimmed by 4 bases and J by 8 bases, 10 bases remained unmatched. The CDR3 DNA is TGTGCCAGCAGTTCCGCAGGGGGGATGGAAGGCTACACCTTC. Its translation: CASSSAGGMEGYTF.

The CDR3 sequence is CASSLAPQGTQYF. CDR3 nucleotide sequence: TGTGCCAGCAGCTTAGCCCCCCAGGGAACCCAGTACTTC. V gene TRBV7-8 combines with J gene TRBJ2-5; maybe TRBD1 (5 bases). Germline V lookup: CDR1 SGHVS, CDR2 FQNEAQ. This CDR3 is 13 amino acids long. The V end was cut by 0 bases, the J end by 8 bases, with 10 bases between.

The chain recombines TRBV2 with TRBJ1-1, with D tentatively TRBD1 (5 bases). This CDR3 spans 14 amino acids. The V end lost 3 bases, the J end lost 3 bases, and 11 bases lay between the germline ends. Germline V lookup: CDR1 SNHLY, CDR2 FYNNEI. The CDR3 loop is CASSDRGEDTEAFF. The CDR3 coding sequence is TGTGCCAGCAGTGATAGGGGAGAGGACACTGAAGCTTTCTTT.

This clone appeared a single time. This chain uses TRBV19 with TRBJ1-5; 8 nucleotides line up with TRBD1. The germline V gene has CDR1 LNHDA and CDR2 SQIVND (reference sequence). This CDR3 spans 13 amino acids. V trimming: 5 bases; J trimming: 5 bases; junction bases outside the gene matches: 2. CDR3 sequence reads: CASSGQGDQPQHF. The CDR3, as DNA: TGTGCCAGTAGTGGACAGGGCGATCAGCCCCAGCATTTT.

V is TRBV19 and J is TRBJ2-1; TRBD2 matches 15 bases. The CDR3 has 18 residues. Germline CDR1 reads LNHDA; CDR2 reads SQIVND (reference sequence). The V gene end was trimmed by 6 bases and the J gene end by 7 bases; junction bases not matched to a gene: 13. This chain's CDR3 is CASSLPRTSGRGRNEQFF. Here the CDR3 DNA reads TGTGCCAGTAGCCTACCGAGGACTAGCGGGAGGGGGCGGAATGAGCAGTTCTTC.

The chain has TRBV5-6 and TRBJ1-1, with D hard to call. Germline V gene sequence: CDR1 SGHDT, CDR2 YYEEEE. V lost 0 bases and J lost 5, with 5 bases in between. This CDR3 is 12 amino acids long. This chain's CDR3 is CASSLVRTEAFF. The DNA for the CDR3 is TGTGCCAGCAGCTTGGTTAGGACTGAAGCTTTCTTT.

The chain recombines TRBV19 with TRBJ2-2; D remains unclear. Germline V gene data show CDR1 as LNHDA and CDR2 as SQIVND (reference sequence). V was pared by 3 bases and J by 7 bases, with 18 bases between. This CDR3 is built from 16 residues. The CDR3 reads CASSIEHLNLGGELFF. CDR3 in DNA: TGTGCCAGTAGTATCGAGCACCTCAACCTAGGCGGGGAGCTGTTTTTT.

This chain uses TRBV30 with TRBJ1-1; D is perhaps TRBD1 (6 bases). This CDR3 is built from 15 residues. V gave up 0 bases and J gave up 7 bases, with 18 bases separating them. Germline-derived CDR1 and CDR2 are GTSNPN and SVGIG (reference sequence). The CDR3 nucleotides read TGTGCCTGGAGTGTACCACAGGGAGTCGTTGTTGAAGCTTTCTTT. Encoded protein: CAWSVPQGVVVEAFF.

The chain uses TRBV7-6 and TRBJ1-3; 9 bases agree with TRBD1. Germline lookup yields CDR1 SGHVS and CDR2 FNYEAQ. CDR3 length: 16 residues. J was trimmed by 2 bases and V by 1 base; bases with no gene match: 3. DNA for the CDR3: TGTGCCAGCAGCTTAGGATGGACAGGGGCTGGAAACACCATATATTTT. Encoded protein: CASSLGWTGAGNTIYF. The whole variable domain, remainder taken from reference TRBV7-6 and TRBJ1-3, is GAGVSQSPRYKVTKRGQDVALRCDPISGHVSLYWYRQALGQGPEFLTYFNYEAQQDKSGLPNDRFSAERPEGSISTLTIQRTEQRDSAMYRCASSLGWTGAGNTIYFGEGSWLTVV.

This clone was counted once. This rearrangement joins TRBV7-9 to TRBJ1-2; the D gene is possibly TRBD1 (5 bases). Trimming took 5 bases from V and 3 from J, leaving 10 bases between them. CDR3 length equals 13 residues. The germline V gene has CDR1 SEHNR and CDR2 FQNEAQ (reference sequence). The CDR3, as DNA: TGTGCCAGCAGCGCGGACAATCACTATGGCTACACCTTC. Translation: CASSADNHYGYTF.

DNA of the CDR3: TGTGCCAGTGGAGGGTGGGACTTGCTACATGGCTACACCTTC. Translating gives CASGGWDLLHGYTF. This chain connects TRBV19 to TRBJ1-2; TRBD1 is a possible D gene (5 bases). V lost 8 bases and J lost 6, with 19 bases in between. This CDR3 region has 14 residues. Germline V gene lookup returns CDR1 LNHDA and CDR2 SQIVND (reference sequence).

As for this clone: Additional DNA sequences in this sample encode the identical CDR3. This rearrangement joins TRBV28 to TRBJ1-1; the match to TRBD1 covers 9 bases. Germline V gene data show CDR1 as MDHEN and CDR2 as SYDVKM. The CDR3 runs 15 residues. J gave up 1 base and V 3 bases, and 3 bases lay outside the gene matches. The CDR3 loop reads CASSLPGQGNTEAFF. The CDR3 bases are TGTGCCAGCAGTTTGCCGGGACAGGGGAACACTGAAGCTTTCTTT. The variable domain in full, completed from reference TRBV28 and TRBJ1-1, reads DVKVTQSSRYLVKRTGEKVFLECVQDMDHENMFWYRQDPGLGLRLIYFSYDVKMKEKGDIPEGYSVSREKKERFSLILESASTNQTSMYLCASSLPGQGNTEAFFGQGTRLTVV.

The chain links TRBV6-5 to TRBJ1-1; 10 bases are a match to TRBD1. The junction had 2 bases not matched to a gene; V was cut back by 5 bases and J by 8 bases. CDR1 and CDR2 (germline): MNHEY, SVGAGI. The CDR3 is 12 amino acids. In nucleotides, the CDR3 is TGTGCCAGCAGTCGGGACAGGGGAGAAGCTTTCTTT. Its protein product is CASSRDRGEAFF.

In DNA, the CDR3 is TGTGCCAGCAGCCACAATAACCCGGGACAGGGGCCCTATGGCTACACCTTC. Translated: CASSHNNPGQGPYGYTF. This chain links TRBV3-1 (or the pseudogene TRBV3-2) with TRBJ1-2; TRBD1 matches 10 bases. V shed 3 bases and J 4 bases; nucleotides not matched to a gene: 11. The CDR3 extends over 17 amino acids. CDR1 and CDR2 (germline): LGHDT, YNNKEL (reference sequence).

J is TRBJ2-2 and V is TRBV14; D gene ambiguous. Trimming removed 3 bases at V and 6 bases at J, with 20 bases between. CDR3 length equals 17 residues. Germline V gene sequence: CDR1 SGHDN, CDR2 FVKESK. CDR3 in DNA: TGTGCCAGCAGCCACAATAATTATAGGGTTGTGTCCGGGGAGCTGTTTTTT. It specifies CASSHNNYRVVSGELFF.

The CDR3 sequence: CAWTLGGTTHSPLHF. The CDR3 region has the DNA TGTGCCTGGACCCTAGGGGGGACGACACATTCACCCCTCCACTTT. The chain couples TRBV30 to TRBJ1-6, with D perhaps matching TRBD1 (6 bases). From germline, CDR1 is GTSNPN and CDR2 SVGIG (reference sequence). This CDR3 is built from 15 residues. V was pared by 4 bases and J by 8 bases, with 18 bases between.

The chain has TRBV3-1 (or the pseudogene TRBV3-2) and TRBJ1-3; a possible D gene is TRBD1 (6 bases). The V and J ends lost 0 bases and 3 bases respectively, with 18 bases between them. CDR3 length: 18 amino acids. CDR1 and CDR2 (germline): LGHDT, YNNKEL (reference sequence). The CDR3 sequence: CASSQEVGRGVSGNTIYF. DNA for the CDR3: TGTGCCAGCAGCCAAGAGGTCGGAAGGGGGGTCAGTGGAAACACCATATATTTT.

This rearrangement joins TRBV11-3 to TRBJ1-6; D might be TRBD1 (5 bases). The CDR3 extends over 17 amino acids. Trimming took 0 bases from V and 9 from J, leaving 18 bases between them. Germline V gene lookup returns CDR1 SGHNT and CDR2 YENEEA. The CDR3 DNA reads TGTGCCAGCAGCTTAGATTCCCGCGGGGCCCCAGGTTCACCCCTCCACTTT. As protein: CASSLDSRGAPGSPLHF.

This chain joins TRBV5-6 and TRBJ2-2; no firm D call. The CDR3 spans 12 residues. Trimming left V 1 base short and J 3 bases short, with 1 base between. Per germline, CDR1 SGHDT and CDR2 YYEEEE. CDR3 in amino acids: CASSLHTGELFF. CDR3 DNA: TGTGCCAGCAGCTTGCACACCGGGGAGCTGTTTTTT.

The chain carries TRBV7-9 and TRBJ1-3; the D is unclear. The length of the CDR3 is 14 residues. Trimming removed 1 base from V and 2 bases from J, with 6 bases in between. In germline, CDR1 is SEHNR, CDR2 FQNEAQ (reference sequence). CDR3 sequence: CASSLDKTGNTIYF. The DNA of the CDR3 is TGTGCCAGCAGCTTAGACAAGACTGGAAACACCATATATTTT.